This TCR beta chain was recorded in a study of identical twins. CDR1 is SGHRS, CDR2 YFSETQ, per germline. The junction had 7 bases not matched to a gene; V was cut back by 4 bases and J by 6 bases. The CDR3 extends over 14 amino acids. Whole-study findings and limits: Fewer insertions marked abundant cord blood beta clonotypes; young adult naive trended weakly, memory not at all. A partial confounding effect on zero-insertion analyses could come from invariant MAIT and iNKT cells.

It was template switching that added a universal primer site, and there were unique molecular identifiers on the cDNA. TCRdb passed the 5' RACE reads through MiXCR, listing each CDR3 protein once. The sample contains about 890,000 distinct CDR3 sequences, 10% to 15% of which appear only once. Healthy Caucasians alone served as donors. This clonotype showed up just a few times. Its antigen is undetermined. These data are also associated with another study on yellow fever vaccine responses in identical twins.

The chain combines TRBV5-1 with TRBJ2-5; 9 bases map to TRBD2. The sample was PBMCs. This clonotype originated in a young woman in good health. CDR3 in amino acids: CASSPGTSIQTQYF. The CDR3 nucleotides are TGCGCCAGCAGCCCCGGGACTAGCATCCAGACCCAGTACTTC.